This paragraph reports one TCR beta chain. The V and J ends lost 5 bases and 0 bases respectively, with 14 bases between them. The CDR3 loop spans 16 amino acids. The sample comes from a study of blood T cells in healthy people across ages. A second PCR, run for about 6 to 11 cycles, used a sample-barcoded 5' primer plus a J-beta primer mix. Each of the cDNA molecules was tagged by a template-switch adaptor with 12 random nucleotides. Via MiXCR, TCRdb re-called the 5' RACE reads, giving one row per CDR3 protein. The sample has nearly 800,000 distinct CDR3 sequences; roughly 25% are singletons. The data also belong to a second study, concerning T cells of mothers and their children.

This receptor was obtained from a boy between 10 and 17 years old in good health. Specimen: blood. This chain links TRBV12-3 or TRBV12-4 with TRBJ1-3; D gene uncertain. CDR3 residues: CASSAGGGSSGNTIYF. The CDR3 nucleotides read TGTGCCAGCAGTGCCGGTGGCGGCAGCTCTGGAAACACCATATATTTT.